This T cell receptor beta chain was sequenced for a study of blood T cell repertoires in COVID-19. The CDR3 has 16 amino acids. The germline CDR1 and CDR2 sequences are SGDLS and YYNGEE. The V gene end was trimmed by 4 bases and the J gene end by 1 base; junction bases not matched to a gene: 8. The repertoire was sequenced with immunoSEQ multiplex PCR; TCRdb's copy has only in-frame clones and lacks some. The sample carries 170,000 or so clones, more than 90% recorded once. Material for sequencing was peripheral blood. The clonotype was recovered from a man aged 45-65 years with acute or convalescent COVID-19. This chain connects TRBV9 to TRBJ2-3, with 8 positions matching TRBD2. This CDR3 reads CASSPLAGGRTDTQYF. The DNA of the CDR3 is TGTGCCAGCAGCCCCCTAGCGGGCGGGCGCACAGATACGCAGTATTTT.